This is a list of T cell receptor beta chains from one sample in a study of CD8+ T cells in alopecia areata. The table came from immunoSEQ multiplex PCR; TCRdb's copy has only in-frame clones and leaves some out. The sample shows over 150,000 clones, 50% to 65% of them seen only once. This material consisted of CD8+ T cells sorted from blood, taken at week 24, from a patient treated with tofacitinib. The receptor set was obtained from a human donor with alopecia areata. The CDR3 runs from the conserved cysteine through the conserved F or W. The D gene is left open where the match is weak. The listing skips clone size in some rows; elsewhere it reads once, few, many or a size class.

cdr3_aa: CASSSSYEQFF
cdr3_nt: TGTGCCAGCAGCTCCTCCTATGAGCAGTTCTTC
cdr3_length: 11
clone_size: .
d_call: .
j_call: TRBJ2-1
v_call: TRBV7-9

cdr3_aa: CSVPGGTEAFF
cdr3_nt: TGCAGCGTTCCAGGGGGCACTGAAGCTTTCTTT
cdr3_length: 11
clone_size: .
d_call: TRBD1
j_call: TRBJ1-1
v_call: TRBV29-1

cdr3_aa: CASSDTSYEQYF
cdr3_nt: TGTGCCAGCAGTGACACTAGTTACGAGCAGTACTTC
cdr3_length: 12
clone_size: .
d_call: .
j_call: TRBJ2-7
v_call: TRBV2

cdr3_aa: CASTGTSGGGWETQYF
cdr3_nt: TGTGCCAGCACCGGGACTAGCGGGGGAGGCTGGGAGACCCAGTACTTC
cdr3_length: 16
clone_size: .
d_call: TRBD2
j_call: TRBJ2-5
v_call: TRBV25-1

cdr3_aa: CASPSLQETQYF
cdr3_nt: TGCGCCAGCCCCTCACTTCAAGAGACCCAGTACTTC
cdr3_length: 12
clone_size: .
d_call: .
j_call: TRBJ2-5
v_call: TRBV4-1

cdr3_aa: CAWSGDGNTEAFF
cdr3_nt: TGTGCCTGGAGTGGAGACGGGAACACTGAAGCTTTCTTT
cdr3_length: 13
clone_size: .
d_call: .
j_call: TRBJ1-1
v_call: TRBV30

cdr3_aa: CAFFRQANYGYTF
cdr3_nt: TGTGCCTTCTTCAGACAGGCCAACTATGGCTACACCTTC
cdr3_length: 13
clone_size: .
d_call: .
j_call: TRBJ1-2
v_call: TRBV30

cdr3_aa: CASSQESGGTSEQYF
cdr3_nt: TGCGCCAGCAGCCAAGAAAGCGGGGGCACCTCCGAGCAGTACTTC
cdr3_length: 15
clone_size: few
d_call: TRBD2
j_call: TRBJ2-7
v_call: TRBV4-3

cdr3_aa: CASSFDRASYNEQFF
cdr3_nt: TGCGCCAGCAGCTTCGACAGGGCCTCTTACAATGAGCAGTTCTTC
cdr3_length: 15
clone_size: .
d_call: TRBD1
j_call: TRBJ2-1
v_call: TRBV5-1

cdr3_aa: CSVEVRSYEQYF
cdr3_nt: TGCAGCGTTGAAGTCAGATCCTACGAGCAGTACTTC
cdr3_length: 12
clone_size: few
d_call: .
j_call: TRBJ2-7
v_call: TRBV29-1

cdr3_aa: CASSQADSGGTTDTQYF
cdr3_nt: TGTGCCAGCAGCCAGGCGGATAGCGGGGGGACCACAGATACGCAGTATTTT
cdr3_length: 17
clone_size: .
d_call: TRBD2
j_call: TRBJ2-3
v_call: TRBV7-9

cdr3_aa: CASSLEKSSYEQYF
cdr3_nt: TGCGCCAGCAGCCTGGAAAAGAGCTCCTACGAGCAGTACTTC
cdr3_length: 14
clone_size: .
d_call: .
j_call: TRBJ2-7
v_call: TRBV4-3

cdr3_aa: CASSEQEGQGDHGYTF
cdr3_nt: TGTGCCAGCAGTGAACAGGAGGGACAGGGAGATCATGGCTACACCTTC
cdr3_length: 16
clone_size: .
d_call: TRBD1
j_call: TRBJ1-2
v_call: TRBV2

cdr3_aa: CASSQERIGVLSYEQYF
cdr3_nt: TGCGCCAGCAGCCAAGAAAGGATCGGGGTATTATCCTACGAGCAGTACTTC
cdr3_length: 17
clone_size: .
d_call: .
j_call: TRBJ2-7
v_call: TRBV4-1

cdr3_aa: CASSPLAVGEETQYF
cdr3_nt: TGTGCCAGCAGTCCCCTGGCCGTCGGGGAAGAGACCCAGTACTTC
cdr3_length: 15
clone_size: few
d_call: .
j_call: TRBJ2-5
v_call: TRBV13

cdr3_aa: CATGDSSNQPQHF
cdr3_nt: TGTGCCACCGGGGACAGTAGCAATCAGCCCCAGCATTTT
cdr3_length: 13
clone_size: .
d_call: TRBD1
j_call: TRBJ1-5
v_call: TRBV7-8

cdr3_aa: CASSLSGGVWNTEAFF
cdr3_nt: TGTGCCAGCAGTTTATCAGGGGGTGTGTGGAACACTGAAGCTTTCTTT
cdr3_length: 16
clone_size: .
d_call: .
j_call: TRBJ1-1
v_call: TRBV27

cdr3_aa: CASSPDDRVKNTEAFF
cdr3_nt: TGTGCCAGCAGCCCTGACGACAGGGTAAAGAACACTGAAGCTTTCTTT
cdr3_length: 16
clone_size: .
d_call: TRBD1
j_call: TRBJ1-1
v_call: TRBV13

cdr3_aa: CASSLVSSGANVLTF
cdr3_nt: TGTGCCAGCAGTTTAGTTTCCTCTGGGGCCAACGTCCTGACTTTC
cdr3_length: 15
clone_size: .
d_call: .
j_call: TRBJ2-6
v_call: TRBV27

cdr3_aa: CSVSRQGSTEAFF
cdr3_nt: TGCAGCGTTAGCAGACAGGGGAGCACTGAAGCTTTCTTT
cdr3_length: 13
clone_size: few
d_call: TRBD1
j_call: TRBJ1-1
v_call: TRBV29-1

cdr3_aa: CASSQDSTGGYQPQHF
cdr3_nt: TGCGCCAGCAGCCAAGATTCGACAGGGGGTTATCAGCCCCAGCATTTT
cdr3_length: 16
clone_size: .
d_call: TRBD1
j_call: TRBJ1-5
v_call: TRBV4-3

cdr3_aa: CASSYGRDETQYF
cdr3_nt: TGTGCCAGCAGTTACGGCAGGGATGAGACCCAGTACTTC
cdr3_length: 13
clone_size: once
d_call: .
j_call: TRBJ2-5
v_call: TRBV6-5

cdr3_aa: CASSVGQGLIYEQYF
cdr3_nt: TGTGCCAGCAGCGTGGGACAGGGATTAATTTACGAGCAGTACTTC
cdr3_length: 15
clone_size: few
d_call: TRBD1
j_call: TRBJ2-7
v_call: TRBV9

cdr3_aa: CSVEDLQITNYGYTF
cdr3_nt: TGCAGCGTTGAAGATCTTCAGATAACTAACTATGGCTACACCTTC
cdr3_length: 15
clone_size: .
d_call: .
j_call: TRBJ1-2
v_call: TRBV29-1

cdr3_aa: CASSLGTSGVTEQFF
cdr3_nt: TGTGCCAGCAGTCTCGGGACTAGCGGCGTAACTGAGCAGTTCTTC
cdr3_length: 15
clone_size: .
d_call: TRBD2
j_call: TRBJ2-1
v_call: TRBV13

cdr3_aa: CASSLGRVDEAFF
cdr3_nt: TGCGCCAGCAGCTTAGGCAGGGTCGATGAAGCTTTCTTT
cdr3_length: 13
clone_size: .
d_call: .
j_call: TRBJ1-1
v_call: TRBV5-1

cdr3_aa: CAWEGQYNEQFF
cdr3_nt: TGTGCCTGGGAGGGACAGTACAATGAGCAGTTCTTC
cdr3_length: 12
clone_size: .
d_call: TRBD1
j_call: TRBJ2-1
v_call: TRBV30

cdr3_aa: CSVDAGYGYTF
cdr3_nt: TGCAGCGTTGATGCTGGCTATGGCTACACCTTC
cdr3_length: 11
clone_size: .
d_call: .
j_call: TRBJ1-2
v_call: TRBV29-1

cdr3_aa: CASSPGRGNEQFF
cdr3_nt: TGTGCCAGCAGCCCTGGGCGTGGGAATGAGCAGTTCTTC
cdr3_length: 13
clone_size: .
d_call: .
j_call: TRBJ2-1
v_call: TRBV11-2